The next 11 T cell receptor beta chains were all read from a single sample in a study of blood T cell repertoires in COVID-19 (dated by TCRdb to about 2020). Library creation used the immunoSEQ multiplex PCR assay. Held by TCRdb, this immuneACCESS table contains in-frame sequences only and omits some clones. Under half of the omission traces to an unresolved V gene where checked; the cause of the rest is unknown. For this sample there are roughly 190,000 clones; around 85% appear just once. The biggest ten clones account for approximately 1.1% of the sample. The sequencing sample was made of peripheral blood. These receptors all stem from a man younger than 40 with acute or convalescent COVID-19.

This rearrangement joins TRBV5-4 to TRBJ2-2; 7 bases match TRBD2. CDR1 is SGHNT, CDR2 YYREEE, per germline (reference sequence). There are 15 residues in the CDR3. V trimming: 1 base; J trimming: 3 bases; junction bases outside the gene matches: 3. In DNA form, the CDR3 reads TGTGCCAGCAGCTTGCCGCTAGCGGACACCGGGGAGCTGTTTTTT. Translated, it gives CASSLPLADTGELFF.

The rearrangement joins TRBV5-4 to TRBJ1-2, with 8 bases aligning to TRBD1. V trimming: 4 bases; J trimming: 4 bases; junction bases outside the gene matches: 12. The CDR3 is 16 residues long. Germline CDR1 is SGHNT and CDR2 is YYREEE (reference sequence). CDR3 sequence: CASSPRQGRPIYGYTF. The CDR3 bases are TGTGCCAGCAGCCCCCGACAGGGGCGCCCCATCTATGGCTACACCTTC.

Note on this clone: An end of the junction does not agree with germline; a read error may underlie this. The J gene is TRBJ2-1, the V gene TRBV10-3; 7 bases are shared with TRBD2. The CDR3 is 15 residues long. Germline CDR1 is ENHRY and CDR2 is SYGVKD. DNA for the CDR3: TGTGCCATCAGTGAAGTGACTAGCTCCAACAATGAGCAGTTCTTC. This codes for CAISEVTSSNNEQFF.

The chain links TRBV28 to TRBJ1-2; no clear D gene. The CDR3 contains 13 residues. V lost 6 bases to trimming and J lost 1 base, with 9 bases between them. Germline V gene lookup returns CDR1 MDHEN and CDR2 SYDVKM. The CDR3 protein is CASRTGNNYGYTF. The CDR3 DNA sequence: TGTGCCAGCAGGACGGGAAATAACTATGGCTACACCTTC.

The chain has TRBV11-2 and TRBJ1-5; D unresolved. With 0 bases removed from V and 7 bases from J, the gap between germline ends came to 7 bases. CDR1 and CDR2 from the germline V gene are SGHAT and FQNNGV. The CDR3 extends over 13 amino acids. CDR3 residues: CASSLDLSQPQHF. The CDR3 DNA reads TGTGCCAGCAGCTTAGACCTAAGCCAGCCCCAGCATTTT.

The rearrangement links TRBV7-9 to TRBJ1-4, with TRBD1 matching 8 bases. J gave up 7 bases and V 3 bases, and 7 bases lay outside the gene matches. Germline V lookup: CDR1 SEHNR, CDR2 FQNEAQ (reference sequence). The CDR3 totals 15 residues. CDR3: CASSFDDRGPEKLFF. Here the CDR3 DNA reads TGTGCCAGCAGCTTCGACGACAGGGGACCTGAAAAACTGTTTTTT.

The chain employs TRBV6-5 and TRBJ2-3, with D unclear. The CDR3 consists of 13 residues. The germline gives CDR1 MNHEY, CDR2 SVGAGI. V dropped 7 bases and J dropped 0 bases, with 8 bases sitting between them. CDR3 protein: CASTFSSTDTQYF. The CDR3 nucleotides read TGTGCCAGCACCTTTAGTAGCACAGATACGCAGTATTTT.

The chain carries TRBV21-1 and TRBJ1-5; TRBD1 reflects the table's D call only, with no check against the DNA. TRBV21-1 is described as a pseudogene. The CDR3 is 16 residues long. For the CDR3, the DNA is TGTGCCAGCAGCGACCGTCAGGGTGAGGGCAATCAGCCCCAGCATTTT. This sequence encodes CASSDRQGEGNQPQHF.

This chain connects TRBV19 to TRBJ1-5; TRBD1 matches 12 bases. Germline V gene lookup returns CDR1 LNHDA and CDR2 SQIVND (reference sequence). V lost 4 bases, J lost 4 bases, and 2 bases stayed unmatched. The CDR3 covers 15 residues. The chain's CDR3 is CASSRDRGRNQPQHF. In DNA, the CDR3 is TGTGCCAGTAGTAGGGACAGGGGGCGAAATCAGCCCCAGCATTTT.

The rearrangement joins TRBV18 to TRBJ2-5; a possible D gene is TRBD2 (6 bases). Trimming removed 3 bases from V and 2 bases from J, with 13 bases in between. CDR1 and CDR2 (germline): KGHSH, LQKENI. This CDR3 has 15 residues. The CDR3 loop is CASSPLGTGQETQYF. DNA of the CDR3: TGTGCCAGCTCACCCCTCGGGACTGGGCAAGAGACCCAGTACTTC.

The CDR3 is CASSSGVLSQPQHF. CDR3 sequence (DNA): TGTGCCAGCAGTTCCGGGGTTTTAAGTCAGCCCCAGCATTTT. J is TRBJ1-5 and V is TRBV27; D uncertain. CDR3 size: 14 residues. Germline CDR1 and CDR2: MNHEY and SMNVEV (reference sequence). Trimming removed 4 bases at V and 6 bases at J, with 13 bases between.